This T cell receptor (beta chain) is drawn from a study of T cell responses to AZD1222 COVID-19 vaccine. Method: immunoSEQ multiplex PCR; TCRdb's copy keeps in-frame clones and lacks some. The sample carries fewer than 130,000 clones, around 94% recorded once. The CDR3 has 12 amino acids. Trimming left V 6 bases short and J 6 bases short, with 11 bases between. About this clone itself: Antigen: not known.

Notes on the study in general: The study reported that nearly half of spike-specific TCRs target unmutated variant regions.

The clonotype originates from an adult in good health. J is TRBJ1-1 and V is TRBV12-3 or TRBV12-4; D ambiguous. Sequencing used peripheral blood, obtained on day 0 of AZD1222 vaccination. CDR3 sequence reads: CASSPKPSEAFF. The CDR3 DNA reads TGTGCCAGCAGCCCGAAGCCTTCTGAAGCTTTCTTT.